This T cell receptor beta chain was observed in a study of human T cells and chemical hapten exposure. This clonotype came up many times. Unique molecular identifiers were attached to individual cDNA molecules within the library. One entry per CDR3 protein, called by TCRdb with MiXCR from the RACE reads. Of about 340,000 distinct CDR3 sequences listed, under 8% were seen once; the top ten hold around 8.4%. The CDR3 extends over 14 amino acids. Germline loops: CDR1 DFQATT, CDR2 SNEGSKA (reference sequence). V was shortened by 0 bases and J by 6 bases, with 11 bases between the two germline ends. Documented time point: patch test 1, 2 weeks after DPC sensitization. Treatment in this sample: therapeutic diphenylcyclopropenone sensitization with weekly scalp DPC.

The material was whole blood, obtained in connection with sensitization to the hapten diphenylcyclopropenone (DPC). This sequence joins TRBV20-1 and TRBJ1-4; tentatively, D is TRBD1 (6 bases). This clonotype originated in a woman younger than 35 with alopecia areata. Some clones in this sample may be carry-over from other donors' samples. The CDR3 sequence: CSARDPGQYEKLFF. DNA for the CDR3: TGCAGTGCTAGAGATCCAGGACAGTATGAAAAACTGTTTTTT.